This T cell receptor (beta chain) was recovered during a study of STAT5B mutations in CD4+ large granular lymphocyte leukemia. Study-wide findings and caveats: Top patient clones used TRBV06 genes more often: 8/27 versus 2/35 in controls.

The authors' processing: Clonotypes above 5% were considered putative leukemic clones, totaling 50 to 70. Assay: immunoSEQ multiplex PCR; the TCRdb copy retains only in-frame clones and omits some. That table gives V, J and clone size, and the DNA gave D and trimming. The sample gives roughly 1,600 clones, roughly 76% of which show up once; 75% to 90% is in the top ten. Remarks on this clone: Its specificity is unknown.

Trimming cost V 8 bases and J 10 bases, with 18 bases left between them. The CDR3 totals 13 residues. CDR1 and CDR2 from the germline V gene are MNHEY and SMNVEV (reference sequence). The rearrangement uses TRBV27 and TRBJ2-1; tentatively, D is TRBD2 (6 bases). The TCR originated in a woman aged 70-85 years with CD4+ T-cell large granular lymphocyte leukemia. Sequencing was carried out using PBMCs. CDR3 nucleotide sequence: TGTGCCAGCTGGGCTAGCGCCGGAAGGGAGCAGTTCTTC. Translated: CASWASAGREQFF.